This entry lists 21 T cell receptor beta chains sequenced from one sample in a study of tissue T cells after allogeneic stem cell transplantation. Sequencing used immunoSEQ multiplex PCR; TCRdb keeps in-frame clones, though not all of them. This table has about 48,000 clones, approximately 73% appearing once. Source material: sorted cells pooled from one or two spleens. The receptor set was obtained from a pool of C57BL/6 mice in good health.

A word on this clone: Here the gene names and germline are mouse. The read comes to an end 1 residue before the CDR3 does, leaving the germline J gene to fill in the end. The V gene is TRBV14, the J gene TRBJ2-4; no clear D. Per germline, CDR1 SGHDT and CDR2 FRDEAV. V was shortened by 1 base and J by 3 bases, with 6 bases between the two germline ends. CDR3 length: 13 amino acids. The sequenced part of the CDR3 DNA is TGTGCCAGCAGTTTCCAAGGGCAAAACACCTTGTAC. Translating gives CASSFQGQNTLY. The full-length CDR3 reads as CASSFQGQNTLYF.

This clone was counted a few times. Gene names denote mouse genes. The CDR3 goes on 1 residue after the read ends, and that part is filled in from the germline J gene. The genes are TRBV26 and TRBJ1-3, with D hard to call. V shed 2 bases and J shed 0 bases, with 5 bases lying between them. This CDR3 is 14 amino acids long. CDR1 is KGHPV, CDR2 FQNQEV, per germline (reference sequence). CDR3 region: CASSLDNSGNTLYF. Incomplete CDR3 DNA: TGTGCCAGCAGTCTGGACAATTCTGGAAATACGCTCTAT.

Note on this clone: Gene names refer to mouse genes. The read terminates 1 residue before the CDR3 end, so the remaining end is supplied by the germline J gene. The chain recombines TRBV13-2 with TRBJ2-4; D remains unclear. The CDR3 runs 12 residues. Germline CDR1 and CDR2: NNHNN and SYGAGS (reference sequence). Trimming removed 2 bases from V and 4 bases from J, with 5 bases in between. The CDR3 sequence: CASGDPENTLYF. The sequenced part of the CDR3 DNA is TGTGCCAGCGGTGACCCTGAAAACACCTTGTAC.

As to this clone: The genes and germline here are from mouse. Sequencing ends 1 residue short of the CDR3 end; the germline J gene provides the rest. The chain joins TRBV4 to TRBJ2-3; 12 nucleotides agree with TRBD2. The CDR3 contains 13 residues. CDR1 and CDR2 from the germline V gene are LGHDT and YNNKQL (reference sequence). Germline trimming cut 11 bases from V and 8 bases from J; bases unmatched to any gene: 8. The covered CDR3 bases are TGTGCCTCCATCGACTGGGGGGGCGCAACGCTGTAT. Encoded protein: CASIDWGGATLY. The whole CDR3 protein reads CASIDWGGATLYF.

This clone was seen a single time. Each gene name is a mouse one. The CDR3 is cut off 1 residue early in the read; its end comes from the germline J gene. The chain uses TRBV13-2 and TRBJ1-1, with 7 bases matching TRBD1. V dropped 3 bases and J dropped 0; count of bases not matched to a gene: 2. From germline, CDR1 is NNHNN and CDR2 SYGAGS (reference sequence). This CDR3 comprises 14 residues. CDR3 DNA, as far as it was read: TGTGCCAGCGGTGCAGGGGGGTCAAACACAGAAGTCTTC. This translates into CASGAGGSNTEVF. The entire CDR3 reads CASGAGGSNTEVFF.

Note on this clone: The germline and genes are mouse ones. The read ends 1 residue early relative to the CDR3; the germline J gene fills the gap. J is TRBJ1-2 and V is TRBV16, with TRBD1 matching 7 bases. The V gene end was trimmed by 2 bases and the J gene end by 3 bases; junction bases not matched to a gene: 6. Germline V gene data show CDR1 as SGHSA and CDR2 as FRNQAP. This CDR3 is built from 15 residues. Here the CDR3 reads CASSLKGANDSDYTF. The sequenced part of the CDR3 DNA is TGTGCAAGCAGCTTAAAGGGGGCGAACGACTCCGACTACACC.

This clone has more than one count but fewer than ten. Mouse gene names apply. The read ends 1 residue early relative to the CDR3; the germline J gene fills the gap. The J gene is TRBJ1-3, the V gene TRBV13-2, with a tentative D call TRBD1 (5 bases). The V end lost 0 bases, the J end lost 2 bases, and 9 bases lay between the germline ends. Germline assignment: CDR1 NNHNN and CDR2 SYGAGS (reference sequence). This CDR3 is 15 amino acids long. The CDR3 region is CASGDAAGPGNTLYF. The CDR3 bases that were read are TGTGCCAGCGGTGATGCGGCAGGGCCTGGAAATACGCTCTAT.

A note on this clone: The genes and germline here are from mouse. From the germline J gene comes the end of the CDR3, since the read stops 1 residue before it. This sequence joins TRBV1 and TRBJ2-2, with 7 bases lining up with TRBD1. The CDR3 totals 15 residues. V dropped 3 bases and J dropped 1; count of bases not matched to a gene: 2. Germline V gene data show CDR1 as NSQYPW and CDR2 as LRSPGD (reference sequence). The DNA read from the CDR3 is TGCACCTGCAGTGCCCGGGACAGAAACACCGGGCAGCTCTAC. Translation gives CTCSARDRNTGQLY. The full CDR3 sequence reads CTCSARDRNTGQLYF.

This clone was recorded a few times. Gene names are the mouse ones. The CDR3 is cut off 1 residue early in the read; its end comes from the germline J gene. J is TRBJ2-7 and V is TRBV26, with no clear D. The germline V gene has CDR1 KGHPV and CDR2 FQNQEV (reference sequence). The CDR3 covers 11 residues. V was clipped by 5 bases and J by 6 bases, with 8 bases between them. The CDR3 sequence is CASSVDGEQYF. The sequenced part of the CDR3 DNA is TGTGCCAGCAGTGTCGATGGTGAACAGTAC.

About this clone itself: Genes and germline come from the mouse. The CDR3 is cut off 1 residue early in the read; its end comes from the germline J gene. The genes are TRBV13-1 and TRBJ2-7; 10 bases line up with TRBD1. Germline V gene sequence: CDR1 NSHNY, CDR2 SYGAGN. The CDR3 consists of 14 residues. V lost 6 bases, J lost 6 bases, and 9 bases stayed unmatched. The covered CDR3 bases are TGTGCCAGCACCGAAGGGACAGGGGAGGGTGAACAGTAC. This codes for CASTEGTGEGEQY. The CDR3 in full is CASTEGTGEGEQYF.

About this clone itself: The genes are named according to mouse. Read sequence stops 1 residue before the CDR3 end, and the germline J gene provides the missing end. V is TRBV20 and J is TRBJ1-1; 7 nucleotides match TRBD1. Trimming at V came to 2 bases and at J to 3 bases, leaving 6 bases not matched to a gene. This CDR3 is 14 amino acids long. CDR1 GFQATS and CDR2 STVNSAI come from the germline V gene. The CDR3 loop reads CGARTGTDDTEVFF. Partial CDR3 DNA: TGTGGTGCTAGGACCGGGACAGATGACACAGAAGTCTTC.

This clone occurred once. Mouse germline and gene names are used. The CDR3 DNA, read in part, is TGTGCCAGCGTTCTGGGGGTGGGTGCAGAAACGCTGTAT. Translation gives CASVLGVGAETLY. The whole CDR3 is CASVLGVGAETLYF. The V and J genes are TRBV13-2 and TRBJ2-3; 7 bases are shared with TRBD2. The read ends 1 residue before the CDR3 terminus; that terminus is restored from the germline J gene. The germline V gene has CDR1 NNHNN and CDR2 SYGAGS (reference sequence). Germline trimming cut 6 bases from V and 1 base from J; bases unmatched to any gene: 5. The CDR3 spans 14 residues.

Concerning this clone: The genes are named according to mouse. The read ends 1 residue early relative to the CDR3; the germline J gene fills the gap. The chain carries TRBV31 and TRBJ1-1, with D uncertain. The CDR3 covers 11 residues. The V and J ends lost 3 bases and 3 bases respectively, with 5 bases between them. Germline CDR1 and CDR2: GKSSPN and SITVG. The CDR3 sequence: CAWRQYTEVFF. The covered CDR3 bases are TGTGCCTGGAGACAGTACACAGAAGTCTTC. Full variable domain (outside the CDR3, taken from reference TRBV31 and TRBJ1-1): AQTIHQWPVAEIKAVGSPLSLGCTIKGKSSPNLYWYWQATGGTLQQLFYSITVGQVESVVQLNLSASRPKDDQFILSTEKLLLSHSGFYLCAWRQYTEVFFGKGTRLTVV.

A word on this clone: Gene labels here are mouse ones. The read halts 1 residue ahead of the CDR3 end, with the missing end drawn from the germline J gene. This chain joins TRBV5 and TRBJ2-7; 12 bases are a match to TRBD2. With V trimmed by 2 bases and J by 7 bases, 6 bases remained unmatched. The length of the CDR3 is 15 residues. In germline, CDR1 is LGHNA, CDR2 YNLKQL (reference sequence). CDR3 DNA, as far as it was read: TGTGCCAGCAGCCAATTGGGACTGGGGGGCCGGGAACAGTAC. This gives the protein CASSQLGLGGREQY. From start to end, the CDR3 is CASSQLGLGGREQYF.

With regard to this clone: The germline and genes are mouse ones. The chain's CDR3 is CTCSAGGVNTEVFF. The DNA read from the CDR3 is TGCACCTGCAGTGCGGGCGGGGTGAACACAGAAGTCTTC. The rearrangement uses TRBV1 and TRBJ1-1; D remains unclear. The DNA ends 1 residue before the CDR3 does, and the rest of the CDR3 is filled in from the germline J gene. CDR1 is NSQYPW, CDR2 LRSPGD, per germline (reference sequence). The CDR3 covers 14 residues. V was cut by 3 bases and J by 1 base, with 9 bases left in between.

The sample holds one count of this clone. Gene names and germline refer to mouse. From the germline J gene comes the end of the CDR3, since the read stops 1 residue before it. The J gene is TRBJ1-1, the V gene TRBV26; perhaps TRBD1 as D (6 bases). In germline, CDR1 is KGHPV, CDR2 FQNQEV (reference sequence). This CDR3 has 14 residues. V lost 2 bases to trimming and J lost 0 bases, with 7 bases between them. The CDR3 sequence: CASSLGQSNTEVFF. CDR3 bases read: TGTGCCAGCAGTCTGGGACAGTCAAACACAGAAGTCTTC.

With regard to this clone: These gene names are mouse names. The CDR3 goes on 1 residue after the read ends, and that part is filled in from the germline J gene. The V and J genes are TRBV31 and TRBJ2-7; D is perhaps TRBD1 (6 bases). The germline V and J ends were trimmed by 0 bases and 0 bases, with 9 bases remaining between them. This CDR3 spans 14 amino acids. CDR1 and CDR2 (germline): GKSSPN, SITVG. Incomplete CDR3 DNA: TGTGCCTGGAGTCTAGAAGGGGGCTCCTATGAACAGTAC. Translated: CAWSLEGGSYEQY. The complete CDR3 sequence is CAWSLEGGSYEQYF.

About this clone itself: Germline and genes here are mouse. The read falls 1 residue short of the CDR3 end, and the missing part is taken from the germline J gene. This rearrangement joins TRBV15 to TRBJ1-3, with D possibly being TRBD1 (6 bases). V was cut by 6 bases and J by 1 base, with 7 bases left in between. CDR1 and CDR2 from the germline V gene are SGHND and FRSKSL. CDR3 length: 13 amino acids. The sequenced part of the CDR3 DNA is TGTGCCAGCAGAGGACAGTCTGGAAATACGCTCTAT. This gives the protein CASRGQSGNTLY. The complete CDR3 protein is CASRGQSGNTLYF.

This clone showed up just a few times. The genes are named according to mouse. The read ends 1 residue before the CDR3 terminus; that terminus is restored from the germline J gene. The chain couples TRBV12-2 to TRBJ2-1, with D perhaps matching TRBD2 (6 bases). CDR1 SGHLS and CDR2 HYDKME come from the germline V gene. This CDR3 is built from 12 residues. V was cut by 4 bases and J by 4 bases, with 7 bases left in between. CDR3 residues: CASSLGYAEQFF. The DNA read from the CDR3 is TGTGCCAGCTCCCTGGGGTATGCTGAGCAGTTC. Supplemented by reference TRBV12-2 and TRBJ2-1, the full variable domain reads NSGVVQSPRYIIKGKGERSILKCIPISGHLSVAWYQQTQGQELKFFIQHYDKMERDKGNLPSRFSVQQFDDYHSEMNMSALELEDSAVYFCASSLGYAEQFFGPGTRLTVL.

On this clone: Germline and genes: mouse. The read ends 1 residue early relative to the CDR3; the germline J gene fills the gap. The rearrangement joins TRBV13-2 to TRBJ1-4; TRBD1 aligns across 9 bases. Germline lookup yields CDR1 NNHNN and CDR2 SYGAGS (reference sequence). This CDR3 is built from 14 residues. The J segment lost 7 bases and the V segment lost 3 bases, leaving 4 bases of the junction unmatched. The CDR3 protein is CASGGTGGGERLFF. The sequenced part of the CDR3 DNA is TGTGCCAGCGGTGGAACAGGGGGCGGCGAAAGATTATTT.

A remark on this clone: Here the gene names and germline are mouse. The read terminates 1 residue before the CDR3 end, so the remaining end is supplied by the germline J gene. The J gene is TRBJ2-7, the V gene TRBV31; D is undetermined. Germline V lookup: CDR1 GKSSPN, CDR2 SITVG. The CDR3 extends over 12 amino acids. V lost 0 bases and J lost 7, with 10 bases in between. The CDR3 sequence is CAWSLSSLEQYF. Partial CDR3 DNA: TGTGCCTGGAGTCTATCCAGCCTGGAACAGTAC.